These 15 T cell receptor beta chains share one sample of origin, sequenced in a study of T cell repertoires in cytomegalovirus infection. No cognate antigen is known for these TCRs. From the reads, TCRdb called clonotypes with MiXCR, one entry per CDR3 protein. The repertoire consists of more than 250,000 distinct CDR3 sequences, with 25% occurring once and the leading ten covering 13%. The sample was cultured PBMCs, taken from culture after CMV antigen stimulation. These receptors originate from a human donor in good health (CMV status not recorded). Some clones in this sample may be carry-over from other donors' samples.

This clonotype was counted at least ten times. The chain combines TRBV6-5 with TRBJ2-1; 13 positions agree with TRBD2. V lost 6 bases to trimming and J lost 0 bases; unmatched junction nucleotides: 8. The CDR3 length is 18 residues. Germline V gene lookup returns CDR1 MNHEY and CDR2 SVGAGI. In DNA form, the CDR3 reads TGTGCCAGCAGCTCTACTCGGACTAGCGGGAGCTCCTACAATGAGCAGTTCTTC. Protein product: CASSSTRTSGSSYNEQFF.

The chain combines TRBV11-2 with TRBJ2-5; 10 nucleotides match TRBD1. After removal of 4 bases from V and 9 bases from J, the junction contained 11 bases not matched to a gene. This CDR3 spans 15 amino acids. In germline, CDR1 is SGHAT, CDR2 FQNNGV. The CDR3 sequence is CASSSGTGVVEAQYF. The DNA of the CDR3 is TGTGCCAGCAGCTCCGGGACAGGGGTGGTGGAGGCCCAGTACTTC.

This clonotype was detected a few times. The gene calls are TRBV19 and TRBJ1-2; D possibly corresponds to TRBD1 (5 bases). Trimming left V 3 bases short and J 5 bases short, with 13 bases between. Germline V CDR1 and CDR2: LNHDA, SQIVND (reference sequence). There are 14 residues in the CDR3. This chain's CDR3 is CASSIVGGGYGYTF. In nucleotides, the CDR3 is TGTGCCAGTAGTATCGTCGGCGGGGGTTATGGCTACACCTTC.

This clonotype has a handful of counts. The chain combines TRBV7-2 with TRBJ1-4; D remains ambiguous. Deletions cut 1 base from V and 7 bases from J, with 10 bases between. This CDR3 comprises 14 residues. Germline V gene sequence: CDR1 SGHTA, CDR2 FQGNSA. This chain's CDR3 is CASSLGQAGEKLFF. The CDR3 nucleotides read TGTGCCAGCAGCTTAGGGCAGGCTGGTGAAAAACTGTTTTTT. Variable domain in full (rest from reference TRBV7-2 and TRBJ1-4): GAGVSQSPSNKVTEKGKDVELRCDPISGHTALYWYRQSLGQGLEFLIYFQGNSAPDKSGLPSDRFSAERTGGSVSTLTIQRTQQEDSAVYLCASSLGQAGEKLFFGSGTQLSVL.

This clonotype showed up many times. CDR3 in DNA: TGTGCCAGCAGCCCAGTGGTAGCGGGAAGGTTATCTCATCGCACAGATACGCAGTATTTT. Amino acid sequence: CASSPVVAGRLSHRTDTQYF. This rearrangement joins TRBV7-8 to TRBJ2-3; TRBD2 matches at 8 bases. Germline CDR1 SGHVS, CDR2 FQNEAQ. This CDR3 comprises 20 residues. V shed 5 bases, J shed 1 base, and the junction held 20 bases outside the gene matches.

The V and J genes are TRBV19 and TRBJ2-5; 7 positions match TRBD1. Germline trimming cut 6 bases from V and 3 bases from J; bases unmatched to any gene: 4. Germline V gene sequence: CDR1 LNHDA, CDR2 SQIVND (reference sequence). The CDR3 length is 13 residues. The CDR3 here is CASSGTGEETQYF. CDR3 DNA: TGTGCCAGTAGCGGAACAGGGGAAGAGACCCAGTACTTC.

V gene TRBV20-1 combines with J gene TRBJ2-4, with TRBD2 identical over 11 bases. The CDR3 loop spans 16 amino acids. Germline V gives CDR1 DFQATT, CDR2 SNEGSKA (reference sequence). Losses at the gene ends were 0 bases for V and 5 bases for J; bases not matched to a gene: 6. The CDR3 spells CSARERTSGPQNIQYF. The CDR3 DNA sequence: TGCAGTGCTAGAGAGAGGACTAGCGGGCCCCAAAACATTCAGTACTTC.

This clonotype was counted between two and nine times. The chain is built from TRBV12-3 or TRBV12-4 and TRBJ2-1, with a tentative D call TRBD2 (6 bases). The CDR3 totals 14 residues. V dropped 8 bases and J dropped 2 bases, with 13 bases sitting between them. This CDR3 reads CASGRGGAYNEQFF. The CDR3 coding sequence is TGTGCCAGCGGGCGGGGTGGGGCCTACAATGAGCAGTTCTTC.

The rearrangement links TRBV10-3 to TRBJ2-3; D gene unclear. V shed 6 bases and J shed 2 bases, with 18 bases lying between them. Per the germline V gene, CDR1 is ENHRY and CDR2 is SYGVKD. This CDR3 is 16 amino acids long. Here the CDR3 reads CAIRPAVTAYTDTQYF. The CDR3 region has the DNA TGTGCCATCAGGCCGGCAGTAACAGCCTACACAGATACGCAGTATTTT.

The V and J genes are TRBV20-1 and TRBJ2-1; 11 bases agree with TRBD2. There are 16 residues in the CDR3. The junction had 8 bases not matched to a gene; V was cut back by 3 bases and J by 4 bases. Germline V lookup: CDR1 DFQATT, CDR2 SNEGSKA (reference sequence). In nucleotides, the CDR3 is TGCAGTGCTAGCCATGCCGGGACTAGCGGATACAATGAGCAGTTCTTC. Translation: CSASHAGTSGYNEQFF.

The gene calls are TRBV15 and TRBJ2-3; D remains unclear. Trimming stripped 3 bases from V and 6 bases from J, with 7 bases between. There are 12 residues in the CDR3. Germline lookup yields CDR1 LNHNV and CDR2 YYDKDF (reference sequence). In DNA, the CDR3 is TGTGCCACCAGCAGGGGGTTCGATACGCAGTATTTT. It is translated as CATSRGFDTQYF.

This clonotype was seen only a few times. The V and J genes are TRBV7-9 and TRBJ1-2, with D maybe TRBD1 (5 bases). Trimming cost V 2 bases and J 8 bases, with 12 bases left between them. There are 13 residues in the CDR3. Germline V lookup: CDR1 SEHNR, CDR2 FQNEAQ (reference sequence). In DNA form, the CDR3 reads TGTGCCAGCAGCTTATCGTGGGACGACGGCTACACCTTC. Translating gives CASSLSWDDGYTF. The complete variable domain, with remaining parts taken from reference TRBV7-9 and TRBJ1-2, reads DTGVSQNPRHKITKRGQNVTFRCDPISEHNRLYWYRQTLGQGPEFLTYFQNEAQLEKSRLLSDRFSAERPKGSFSTLEIQRTEQGDSAMYLCASSLSWDDGYTFGSGTRLTVV.

Many counts were recorded for this clonotype. The V and J genes are TRBV6-6 and TRBJ2-7; 9 bases map to TRBD2. The germline V gene has CDR1 MNHNY and CDR2 SVGAGI (reference sequence). The CDR3 extends over 16 amino acids. J was trimmed by 2 bases and V by 2 bases; bases with no gene match: 7. This CDR3 reads CASSYRGLAPTYEQYF. The DNA for the CDR3 is TGTGCCAGCAGTTACCGTGGACTAGCGCCAACCTACGAGCAGTACTTC.

The gene calls are TRBV28 and TRBJ1-3, with TRBD1 matching over 7 bases. The V and J ends lost 1 base and 0 bases, in that order; junction bases with no gene match: 3. The length of the CDR3 is 16 residues. In germline, CDR1 is MDHEN, CDR2 SYDVKM. For the CDR3, the DNA is TGTGCCAGCAGTTTATTAGGGGGCTCCTCTGGAAACACCATATATTTT. This encodes CASSLLGGSSGNTIYF. Filled out from reference TRBV28 and TRBJ1-3, the complete variable domain reads DVKVTQSSRYLVKRTGEKVFLECVQDMDHENMFWYRQDPGLGLRLIYFSYDVKMKEKGDIPEGYSVSREKKERFSLILESASTNQTSMYLCASSLLGGSSGNTIYFGEGSWLTVV.

This clonotype showed up just a few times. This chain links TRBV7-4 with TRBJ2-7, with D hard to call. V was trimmed by 5 bases and J by 3 bases, leaving 11 bases between them. This CDR3 has 13 amino acids. Germline CDR1 reads SGHVT; CDR2 reads SQSDAQ. CDR3 nucleotides: TGTGCCAGCAGCCCGCTCGACCTCTACGAGCAGTACGTC. Amino acids: CASSPLDLYEQYV.